These 8 T cell receptor beta chains originate from one sample sequenced in a study of T cell changes during pregnancy in multiple sclerosis. Assay used: immunoSEQ multiplex PCR; TCRdb lists only in-frame clones, some missing. Of tens of thousands of clones listed, 92% are singletons. The starting material was peripheral blood, obtained in the second trimester of pregnancy. Receptor source: a female donor with multiple sclerosis, enrolled in a pregnancy study.

V and J are TRBV6-5 and TRBJ2-7; 11 nucleotides line up with TRBD1. The trim removed 8 bases at V and 5 bases at J, leaving 11 bases unmatched. Germline-derived CDR1 and CDR2 are MNHEY and SVGAGI. The CDR3 has 15 amino acids. CDR3 in amino acids: CASANTDRGLNEQYF. As DNA, the CDR3 is TGTGCCAGCGCCAACACGGACAGGGGGCTGAACGAGCAGTACTTC.

V gene TRBV2 combines with J gene TRBJ2-7; 7 nucleotides agree with TRBD2. The ends lost 8 bases at V and 0 bases at J; junction bases unmatched: 16. In germline, CDR1 is SNHLY, CDR2 FYNNEI. There are 17 residues in the CDR3. The CDR3 DNA sequence: TGTGCCAGCCGGGGGGACTCCTCTCGTAGGAGCTCCTACGAGCAGTACTTC. Amino acids: CASRGDSSRRSSYEQYF.

The chain employs TRBV18 and TRBJ2-5, with 9 bases lining up with TRBD1. Germline CDR1 is KGHSH and CDR2 is LQKENI. The CDR3 has 15 amino acids. V gave up 4 bases and J gave up 3 bases; unmatched junction bases: 6. The CDR3 DNA reads TGTGCCAGCTCACAGAACCGGGACAGGGAAGAGACCCAGTACTTC. It yields the protein CASSQNRDREETQYF. Complete variable domain (other parts from reference TRBV18 and TRBJ2-5): NAGVMQNPRHLVRRRGQEARLRCSPMKGHSHVYWYRQLPEEGLKFMVYLQKENIIDESGMPKERFSAEFPKEGPSILRIQQVVRGDSAAYFCASSQNRDREETQYFGPGTRLLVL.

V and J are TRBV6-1 and TRBJ2-1; perhaps TRBD1 as D (5 bases). The CDR3 contains 15 residues. The V gene lost 1 base and the J gene lost 6 bases, with 13 bases spanning the gap. Germline values: CDR1 MNHNS, CDR2 SASEGT. The CDR3 sequence: CASSEVVGESNEQFF. For the CDR3, the DNA is TGTGCCAGCAGTGAAGTGGTAGGGGAAAGCAATGAGCAGTTCTTC.

This chain uses TRBV4-1 with TRBJ2-1; 8 positions agree with TRBD2. The CDR3 has 15 amino acids. Germline lookup yields CDR1 MGHRA and CDR2 YSYEKL. Losses at the gene ends were 5 bases for V and 7 bases for J; bases not matched to a gene: 10. CDR3 in amino acids: CASSSKRESSNEQFF. The CDR3 DNA follows: TGCGCCAGCAGCTCAAAGCGGGAGTCATCAAATGAGCAGTTCTTC.

Concerning this clone: At one boundary the junction diverges from the germline segment, which might be a read error. J is TRBJ2-2 and V is TRBV7-2, with TRBD2 identical over 8 bases. Germline lookup yields CDR1 SGHTA and CDR2 FQGNSA. This CDR3 region has 15 residues. CDR3 loop: CASSLAGSDTGELFF. CDR3 DNA sequence: TGTGCCAGCAGTTTAGCGGGGAGCGACACCGGGGAGCTGTTTTTT.

This clone was seen once. The J gene is TRBJ2-5, the V gene TRBV4-3, with TRBD2 matching over 7 bases. CDR3 length equals 14 residues. Losses at the gene ends were 4 bases for V and 1 base for J; bases not matched to a gene: 3. Germline CDR1 and CDR2: LGHNA and YSLEER. This chain's CDR3 is CASSRGGSQETQYF. DNA for the CDR3: TGCGCCAGCAGCCGGGGGGGTAGCCAAGAGACCCAGTACTTC.

This clone has a single count. This chain joins TRBV19 and TRBJ1-5; TRBD1 matches 8 bases. Germline-derived CDR1 and CDR2 are LNHDA and SQIVND (reference sequence). The CDR3 runs 15 residues. V shed 4 bases and J 4 bases; nucleotides not matched to a gene: 6. DNA for the CDR3: TGTGCCAGTAGTAGTCAGGGGGCTTTAAATCAGCCCCAGCATTTT. This gives the protein CASSSQGALNQPQHF.